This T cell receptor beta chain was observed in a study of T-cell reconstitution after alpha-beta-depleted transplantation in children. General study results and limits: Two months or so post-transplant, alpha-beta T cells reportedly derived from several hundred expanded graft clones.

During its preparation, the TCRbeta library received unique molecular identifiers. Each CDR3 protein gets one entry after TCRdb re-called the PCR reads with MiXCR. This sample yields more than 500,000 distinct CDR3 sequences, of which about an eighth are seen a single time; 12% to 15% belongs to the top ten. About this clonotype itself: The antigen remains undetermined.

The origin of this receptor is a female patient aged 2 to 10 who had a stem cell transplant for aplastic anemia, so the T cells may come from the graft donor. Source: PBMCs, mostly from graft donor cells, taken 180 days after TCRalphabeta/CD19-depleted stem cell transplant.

The CDR3 DNA is TGTGCCACCAGCAGAGAATGGAGGACAGGGGACTATAGCTCCTACGAGCAGTACTTC. As protein: CATSREWRTGDYSSYEQYF. The chain employs TRBV15 and TRBJ2-7; 9 nucleotides line up with TRBD1. V trimming: 0 bases; J trimming: 0 bases; junction bases outside the gene matches: 12. The germline gives CDR1 LNHNV, CDR2 YYDKDF (reference sequence). CDR3 length: 19 residues.